The TCR beta chain described here comes from a study of CXCR3-negative and CXCR3-positive naive CD8 T cells. Regarding the study as a whole: Naive cells that were CXCR3-positive had more hydrophobic TRB CDR3s (compared with CXCR3-negative naive cells). Both naive subsets had comparably high diversity; memory CD8+ cells much lower. Comparison of naive CXCR3-negative and CXCR3-positive cells revealed similar TRBV-TRBJ usage, while memory cells differed.

Preparation of TRB cDNA libraries relied on 5' RACE carrying UMI labels. Each CDR3 protein gets one entry in TCRdb, which reprocessed the 5' RACE reads and gives no DNA. Here the sample table reports about 85,000 distinct CDR3 sequences. As for this clonotype: What it recognizes is unknown.

In germline, CDR1 is SEHNR, CDR2 FQNEAQ (reference sequence). This CDR3 has 14 amino acids. The sequenced sample consisted of naive CXCR3+ CD8+ T cells from blood. Subset specified: CD45RO-CCR7+CD27+CD95- naive CD8+ T cells expressing CXCR3 (TNR3+). The sequence was collected from a human donor in good health. Some clones in this sample may be carry-over from other donors' samples. The J gene is TRBJ1-5, the V gene TRBV7-9; TCRdb proposes TRBD1, but this gene call is untestable without DNA. CDR3 residues: CASSSPGGDQPQHF.